A single sample is the source of the 4 T cell receptor beta chains below, sequenced in a study of cytomegalovirus exposure and HLA in healthy donors. Libraries were prepared by immunoSEQ multiplex PCR; TCRdb keeps only in-frame clonotypes and omits some of them. The sample includes 50,000 to 65,000 clones, around 93% of them seen just once. Sequencing was done on a sample of PBMCs. All receptors derive from a woman aged 18-35 years in good health and CMV-seropositive.

The V call is TRBV4-1, the J call TRBJ1-5; the match to TRBD1 covers 12 bases. CDR1 is MGHRA, CDR2 YSYEKL, per germline. J gave up 6 bases and V 2 bases, and 5 bases lay outside the gene matches. The CDR3 runs 16 residues. CDR3 nucleotides: TGCGCCAGCAGCCAACACCGGGACAGGGGGCCTCAGCCCCAGCATTTT. Translating gives CASSQHRDRGPQPQHF.

This clone was seen a single time. The chain recombines TRBV30 with TRBJ2-3; TRBD2 matches 8 bases. The CDR3 sequence is 13 residues long. Germline CDR1 GTSNPN, CDR2 SVGIG (reference sequence). The trim removed 3 bases at V and 8 bases at J, leaving 7 bases unmatched. The CDR3 DNA reads as TGTGCCTGGAGCGTCAGCGGGAGTGGTACGCAGTATTTT. Amino acids: CAWSVSGSGTQYF.

The genes are TRBV25-1 and TRBJ2-1, with TRBD2 identical over 8 bases. The germline CDR1 and CDR2 sequences are MGHDK and SYGVNS. The CDR3 extends over 14 amino acids. V lost 8 bases, J lost 2 bases, and 5 bases stayed unmatched. CDR3 sequence: CASQREITYNEQFF. In DNA, the CDR3 is TGTGCCAGCCAGCGGGAGATAACCTACAATGAGCAGTTCTTC.

The gene calls are TRBV19 and TRBJ2-7; D is unclear. The germline V and J ends were trimmed by 5 bases and 4 bases, with 6 bases remaining between them. Germline V gene data show CDR1 as LNHDA and CDR2 as SQIVND (reference sequence). The CDR3 spans 11 residues. CDR3 coding DNA: TGTGCCAGTAGTTCTGAGTACGAGCAGTACTTC. Amino acids: CASSSEYEQYF.